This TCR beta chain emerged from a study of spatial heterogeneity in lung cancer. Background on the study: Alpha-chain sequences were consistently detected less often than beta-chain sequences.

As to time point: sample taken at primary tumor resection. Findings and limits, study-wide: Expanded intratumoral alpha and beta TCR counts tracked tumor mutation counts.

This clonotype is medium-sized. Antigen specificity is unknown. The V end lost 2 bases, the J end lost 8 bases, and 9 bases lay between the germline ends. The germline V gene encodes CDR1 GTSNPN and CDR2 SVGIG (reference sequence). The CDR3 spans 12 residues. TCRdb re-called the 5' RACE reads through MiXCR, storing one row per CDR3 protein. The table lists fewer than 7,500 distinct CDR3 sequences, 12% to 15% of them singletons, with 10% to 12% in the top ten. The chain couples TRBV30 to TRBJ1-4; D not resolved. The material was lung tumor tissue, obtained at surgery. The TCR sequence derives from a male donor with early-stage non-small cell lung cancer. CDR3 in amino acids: CAWSRQLEKLFF. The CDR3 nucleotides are TGTGCCTGGAGTCGTCAGCTCGAAAAACTGTTTTTT.